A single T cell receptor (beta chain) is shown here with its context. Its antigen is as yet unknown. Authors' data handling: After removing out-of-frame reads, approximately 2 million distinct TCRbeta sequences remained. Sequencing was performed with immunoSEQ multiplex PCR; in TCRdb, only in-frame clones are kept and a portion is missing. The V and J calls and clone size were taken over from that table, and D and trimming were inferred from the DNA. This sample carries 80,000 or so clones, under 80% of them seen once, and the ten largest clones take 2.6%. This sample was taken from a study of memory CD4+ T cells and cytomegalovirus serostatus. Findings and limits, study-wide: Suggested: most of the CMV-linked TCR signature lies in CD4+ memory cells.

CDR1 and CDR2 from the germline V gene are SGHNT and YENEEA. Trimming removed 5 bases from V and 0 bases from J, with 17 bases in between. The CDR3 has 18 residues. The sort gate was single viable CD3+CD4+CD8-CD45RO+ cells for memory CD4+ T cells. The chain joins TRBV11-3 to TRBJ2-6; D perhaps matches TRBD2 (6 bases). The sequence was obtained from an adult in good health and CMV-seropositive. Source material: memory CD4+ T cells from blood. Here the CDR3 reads CASSAYGGRTSGANVLTF. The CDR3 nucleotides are TGTGCCAGCAGCGCCTATGGGGGGAGGACCTCTGGGGCCAACGTCCTGACTTTC.